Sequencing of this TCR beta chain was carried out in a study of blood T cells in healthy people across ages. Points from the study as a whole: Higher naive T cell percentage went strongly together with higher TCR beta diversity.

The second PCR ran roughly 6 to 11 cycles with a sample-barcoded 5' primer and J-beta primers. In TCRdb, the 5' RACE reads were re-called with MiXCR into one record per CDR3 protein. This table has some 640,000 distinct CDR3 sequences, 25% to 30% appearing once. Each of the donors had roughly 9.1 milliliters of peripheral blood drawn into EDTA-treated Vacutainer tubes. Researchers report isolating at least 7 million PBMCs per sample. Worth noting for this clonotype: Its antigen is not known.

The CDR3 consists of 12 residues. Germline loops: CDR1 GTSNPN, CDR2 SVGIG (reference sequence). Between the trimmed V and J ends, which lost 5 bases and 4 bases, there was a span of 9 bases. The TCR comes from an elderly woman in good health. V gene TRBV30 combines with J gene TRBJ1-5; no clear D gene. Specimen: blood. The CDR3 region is CAWSRTNQPQHF. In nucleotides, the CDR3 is TGTGCCTGGTCCAGAACAAATCAGCCCCAGCATTTT.